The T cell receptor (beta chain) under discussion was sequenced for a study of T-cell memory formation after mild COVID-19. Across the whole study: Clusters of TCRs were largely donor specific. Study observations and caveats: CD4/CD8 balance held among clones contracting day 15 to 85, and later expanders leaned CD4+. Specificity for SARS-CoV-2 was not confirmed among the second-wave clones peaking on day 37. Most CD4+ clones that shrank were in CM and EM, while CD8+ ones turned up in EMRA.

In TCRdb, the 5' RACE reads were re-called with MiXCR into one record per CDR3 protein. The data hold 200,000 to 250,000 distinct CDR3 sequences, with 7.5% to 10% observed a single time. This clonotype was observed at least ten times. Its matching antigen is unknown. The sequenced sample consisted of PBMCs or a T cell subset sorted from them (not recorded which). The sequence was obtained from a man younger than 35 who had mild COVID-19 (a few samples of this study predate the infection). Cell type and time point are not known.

This chain's CDR3 is CASSSKASTDTQYF. In DNA, the CDR3 is TGTGCCAGCAGCTCTAAAGCTTCCACAGATACGCAGTATTTT. The rearrangement links TRBV7-2 to TRBJ2-3; D is unclear. This CDR3 is 14 amino acids long. Looked up from germline, CDR1 is SGHTA and CDR2 is FQGNSA. V lost 4 bases, J lost 2 bases, and 10 bases lay in between.